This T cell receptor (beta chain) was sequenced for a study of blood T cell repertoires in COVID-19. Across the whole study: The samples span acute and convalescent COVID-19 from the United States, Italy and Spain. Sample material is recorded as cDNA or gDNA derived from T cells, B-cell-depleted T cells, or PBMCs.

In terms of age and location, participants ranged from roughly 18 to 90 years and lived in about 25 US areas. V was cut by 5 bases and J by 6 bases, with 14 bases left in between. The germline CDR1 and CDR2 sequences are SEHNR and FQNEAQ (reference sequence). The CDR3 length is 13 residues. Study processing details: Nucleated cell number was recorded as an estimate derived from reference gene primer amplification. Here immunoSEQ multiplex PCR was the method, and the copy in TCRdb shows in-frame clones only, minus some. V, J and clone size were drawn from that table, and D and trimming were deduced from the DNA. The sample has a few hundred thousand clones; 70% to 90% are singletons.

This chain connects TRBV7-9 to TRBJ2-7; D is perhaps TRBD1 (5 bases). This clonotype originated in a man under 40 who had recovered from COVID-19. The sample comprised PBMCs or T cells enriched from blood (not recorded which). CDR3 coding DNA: TGTGCCAGCAGCCCCCCCAAGGGGCGCGAGCAGTACTTC. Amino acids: CASSPPKGREQYF.